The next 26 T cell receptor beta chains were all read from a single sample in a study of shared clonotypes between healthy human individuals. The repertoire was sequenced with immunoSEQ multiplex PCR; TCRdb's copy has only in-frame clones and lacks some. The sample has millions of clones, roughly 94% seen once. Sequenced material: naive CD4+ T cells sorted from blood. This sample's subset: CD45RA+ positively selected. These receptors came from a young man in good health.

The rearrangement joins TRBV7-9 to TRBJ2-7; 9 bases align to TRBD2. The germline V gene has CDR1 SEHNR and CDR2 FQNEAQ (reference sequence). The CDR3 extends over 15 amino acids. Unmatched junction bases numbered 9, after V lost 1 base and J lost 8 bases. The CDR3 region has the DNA TGTGCCAGCAGCTTAGAGGCGGGAGGGCAGGGGCAGCAGTACTTC. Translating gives CASSLEAGGQGQQYF.

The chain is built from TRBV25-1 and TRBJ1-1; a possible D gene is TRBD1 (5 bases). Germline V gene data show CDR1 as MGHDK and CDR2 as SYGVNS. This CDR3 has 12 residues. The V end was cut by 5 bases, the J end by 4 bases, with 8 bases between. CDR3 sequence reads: CASSRQGTEAFF. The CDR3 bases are TGTGCCAGCAGTCGGCAGGGCACTGAAGCTTTCTTT.

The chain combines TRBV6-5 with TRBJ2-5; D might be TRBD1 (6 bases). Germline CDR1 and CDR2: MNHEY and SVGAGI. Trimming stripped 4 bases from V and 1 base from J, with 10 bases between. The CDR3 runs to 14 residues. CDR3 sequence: CASSLDSVQETQYF. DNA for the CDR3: TGTGCCAGCAGTTTGGACAGCGTCCAAGAGACCCAGTACTTC.

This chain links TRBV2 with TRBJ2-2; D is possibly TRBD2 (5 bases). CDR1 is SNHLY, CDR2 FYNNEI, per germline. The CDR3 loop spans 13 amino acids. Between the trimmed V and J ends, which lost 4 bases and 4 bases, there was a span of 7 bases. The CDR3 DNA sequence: TGTGCCAGCAGTGCTGAGGGCACCGGGGAGCTGTTTTTT. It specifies CASSAEGTGELFF.

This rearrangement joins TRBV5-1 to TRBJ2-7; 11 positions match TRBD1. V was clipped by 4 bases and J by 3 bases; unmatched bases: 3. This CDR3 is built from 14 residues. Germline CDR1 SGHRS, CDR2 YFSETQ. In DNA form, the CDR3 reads TGCGCCAGCAGCAAGGGACAGGGGGTCTACGAGCAGTACTTC. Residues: CASSKGQGVYEQYF.

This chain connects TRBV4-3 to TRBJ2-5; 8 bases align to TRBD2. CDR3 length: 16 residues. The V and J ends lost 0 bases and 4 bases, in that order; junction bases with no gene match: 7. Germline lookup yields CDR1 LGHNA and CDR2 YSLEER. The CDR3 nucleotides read TGCGCCAGCAGCCAAGATCAAGCGGGAGAGGTAGAGACCCAGTACTTC. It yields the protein CASSQDQAGEVETQYF.

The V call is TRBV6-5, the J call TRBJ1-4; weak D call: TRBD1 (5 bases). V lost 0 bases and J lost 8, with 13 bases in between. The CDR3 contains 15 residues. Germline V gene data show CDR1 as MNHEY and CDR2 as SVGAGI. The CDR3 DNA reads TGTGCCAGCAGTTACTCTGGGGCGCGGGGAGAAAAACTGTTTTTT. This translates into CASSYSGARGEKLFF.

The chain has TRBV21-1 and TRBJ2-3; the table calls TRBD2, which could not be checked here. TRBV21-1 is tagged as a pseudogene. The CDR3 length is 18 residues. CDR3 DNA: TGTGCCAGCAGCAAACGGAAGAGGGGACTCCCGGGCGCAGATACGCAGTATTTT. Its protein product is CASSKRKRGLPGADTQYF.

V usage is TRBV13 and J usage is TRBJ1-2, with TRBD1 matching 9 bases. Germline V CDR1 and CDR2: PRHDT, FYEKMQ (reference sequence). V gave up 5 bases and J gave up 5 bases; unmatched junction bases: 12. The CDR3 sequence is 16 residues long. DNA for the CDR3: TGTGCCAGCAGCCCATCAGACAGGGGGAAACTTTATGGCTACACCTTC. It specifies CASSPSDRGKLYGYTF. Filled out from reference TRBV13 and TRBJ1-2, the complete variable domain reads AAGVIQSPRHLIKEKRETATLKCYPIPRHDTVYWYQQGPGQDPQFLISFYEKMQSDKGSIPDRFSAQQFSDYHSELNMSSLELGDSALYFCASSPSDRGKLYGYTFGSGTRLTVV.

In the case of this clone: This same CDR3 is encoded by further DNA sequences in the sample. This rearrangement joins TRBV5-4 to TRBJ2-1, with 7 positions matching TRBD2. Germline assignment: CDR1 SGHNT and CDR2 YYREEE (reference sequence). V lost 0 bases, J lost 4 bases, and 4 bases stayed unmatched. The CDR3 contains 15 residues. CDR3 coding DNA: TGTGCCAGCAGCTTGGATTCGGGGGGTTACAATGAGCAGTTCTTC. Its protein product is CASSLDSGGYNEQFF.

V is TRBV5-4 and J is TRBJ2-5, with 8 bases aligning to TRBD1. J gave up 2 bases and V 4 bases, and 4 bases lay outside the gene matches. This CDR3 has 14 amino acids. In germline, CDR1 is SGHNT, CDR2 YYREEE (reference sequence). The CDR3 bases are TGTGCCAGCAGCGCAAACAGGGGGCAAGAGACCCAGTACTTC. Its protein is CASSANRGQETQYF.

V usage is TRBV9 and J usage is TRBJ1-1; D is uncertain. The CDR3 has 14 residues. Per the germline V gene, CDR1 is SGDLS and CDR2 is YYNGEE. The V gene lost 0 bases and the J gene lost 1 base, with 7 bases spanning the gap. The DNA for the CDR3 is TGTGCCAGCAGCGTAGATTGGGGGAACACTGAAGCTTTCTTT. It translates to CASSVDWGNTEAFF.

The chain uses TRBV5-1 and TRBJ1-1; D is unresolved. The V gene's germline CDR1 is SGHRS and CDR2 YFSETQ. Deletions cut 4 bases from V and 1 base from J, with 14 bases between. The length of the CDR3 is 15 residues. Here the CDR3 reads CASSPAAPRNTEAFF. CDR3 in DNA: TGCGCCAGCAGCCCGGCGGCACCGAGGAACACTGAAGCTTTCTTT.

This chain's CDR3 is CASSLLGATSTDTQYF. Written as DNA, the CDR3 is TGTGCCAGCAGTTTACTAGGGGCCACTAGCACAGATACGCAGTATTTT. J is TRBJ2-3 and V is TRBV28; tentative D call: TRBD1 (5 bases). The length of the CDR3 is 16 residues. V dropped 2 bases and J dropped 0 bases, with 12 bases sitting between them. CDR1 and CDR2 from the germline V gene are MDHEN and SYDVKM.

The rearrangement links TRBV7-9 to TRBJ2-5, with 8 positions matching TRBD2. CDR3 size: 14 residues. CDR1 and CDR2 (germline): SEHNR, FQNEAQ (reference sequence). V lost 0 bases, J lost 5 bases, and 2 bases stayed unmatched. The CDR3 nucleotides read TGTGCCAGCAGCTTAGCGGGACTAGTTGAGACCCAGTACTTC. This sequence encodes CASSLAGLVETQYF.

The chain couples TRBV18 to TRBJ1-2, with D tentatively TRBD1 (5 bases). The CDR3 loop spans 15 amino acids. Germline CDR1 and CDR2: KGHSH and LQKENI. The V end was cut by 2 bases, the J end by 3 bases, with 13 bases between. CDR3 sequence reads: CASSPSGDSYYGYTF. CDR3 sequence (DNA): TGTGCCAGCTCACCATCAGGCGACAGCTACTATGGCTACACCTTC.

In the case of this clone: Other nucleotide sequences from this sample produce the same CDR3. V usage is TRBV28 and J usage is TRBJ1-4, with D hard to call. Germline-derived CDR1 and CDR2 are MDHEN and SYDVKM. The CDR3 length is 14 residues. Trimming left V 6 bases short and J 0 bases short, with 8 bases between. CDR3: CASSLVATNEKLFF. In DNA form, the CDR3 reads TGTGCCAGCAGCCTCGTTGCAACTAATGAAAAACTGTTTTTT.

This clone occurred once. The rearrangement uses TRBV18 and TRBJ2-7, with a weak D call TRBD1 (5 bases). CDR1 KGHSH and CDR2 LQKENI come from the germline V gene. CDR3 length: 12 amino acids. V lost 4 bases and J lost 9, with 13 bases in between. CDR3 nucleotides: TGTGCCAGCTCACGTTCGGGCACAGGGCAGTACTTC. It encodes CASSRSGTGQYF.

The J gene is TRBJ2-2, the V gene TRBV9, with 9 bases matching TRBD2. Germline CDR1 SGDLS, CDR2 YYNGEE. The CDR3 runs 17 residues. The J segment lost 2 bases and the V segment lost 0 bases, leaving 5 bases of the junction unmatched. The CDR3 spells CASSVGGAGGNTGELFF. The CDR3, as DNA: TGTGCCAGCAGCGTAGGGGGAGCGGGAGGAAACACCGGGGAGCTGTTTTTT.

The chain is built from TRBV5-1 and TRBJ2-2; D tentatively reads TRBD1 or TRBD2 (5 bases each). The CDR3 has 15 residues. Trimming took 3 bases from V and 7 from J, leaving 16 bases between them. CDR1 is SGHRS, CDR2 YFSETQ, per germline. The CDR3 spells CASSWAGADSGELFF. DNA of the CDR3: TGCGCCAGCAGCTGGGCCGGGGCGGATAGCGGGGAGCTGTTTTTT.

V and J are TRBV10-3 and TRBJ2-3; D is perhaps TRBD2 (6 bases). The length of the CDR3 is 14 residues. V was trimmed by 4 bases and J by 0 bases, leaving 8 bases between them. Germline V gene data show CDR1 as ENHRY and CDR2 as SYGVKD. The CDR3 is CAISGGKSTDTQYF. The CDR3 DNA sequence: TGTGCCATCAGTGGCGGGAAGAGCACAGATACGCAGTATTTT.

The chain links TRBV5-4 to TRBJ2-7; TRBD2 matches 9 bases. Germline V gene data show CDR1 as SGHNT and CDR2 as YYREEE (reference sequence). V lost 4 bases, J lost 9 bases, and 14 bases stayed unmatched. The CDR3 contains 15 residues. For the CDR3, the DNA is TGTGCCAGCAGCGTTAGCGGGAGTTCGGAATCAGGGCAGTACTTC. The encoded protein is CASSVSGSSESGQYF.

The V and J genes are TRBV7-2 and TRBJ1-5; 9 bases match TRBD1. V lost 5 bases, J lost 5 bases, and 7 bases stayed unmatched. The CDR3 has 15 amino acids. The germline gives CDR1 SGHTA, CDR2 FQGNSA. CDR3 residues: CASSVRTGDHQPQHF. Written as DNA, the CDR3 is TGTGCCAGCAGCGTCCGGACAGGGGATCATCAGCCCCAGCATTTT.

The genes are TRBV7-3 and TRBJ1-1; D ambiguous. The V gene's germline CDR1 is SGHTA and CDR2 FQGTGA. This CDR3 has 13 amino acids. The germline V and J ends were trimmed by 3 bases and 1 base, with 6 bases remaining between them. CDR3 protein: CASSLRWNTEAFF. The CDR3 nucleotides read TGTGCCAGCAGCTTGCGGTGGAACACTGAAGCTTTCTTT. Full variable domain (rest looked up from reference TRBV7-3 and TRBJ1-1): GAGVSQTPSNKVTEKGKYVELRCDPISGHTALYWYRQSLGQGPEFLIYFQGTGAADDSGLPNDRFFAVRPEGSVSTLKIQRTERGDSAVYLCASSLRWNTEAFFGQGTRLTVV.

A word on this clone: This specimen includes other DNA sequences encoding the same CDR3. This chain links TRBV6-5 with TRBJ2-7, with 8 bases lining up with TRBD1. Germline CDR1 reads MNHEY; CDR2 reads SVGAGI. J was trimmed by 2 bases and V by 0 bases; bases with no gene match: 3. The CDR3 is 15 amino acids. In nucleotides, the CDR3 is TGTGCCAGCAGTTACTCCGGCAGGGGGCCCTACGAGCAGTACTTC. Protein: CASSYSGRGPYEQYF.

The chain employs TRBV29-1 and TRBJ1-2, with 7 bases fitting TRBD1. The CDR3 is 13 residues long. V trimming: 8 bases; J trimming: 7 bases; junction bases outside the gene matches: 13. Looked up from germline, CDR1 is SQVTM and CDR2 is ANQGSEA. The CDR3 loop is CSLSGTDVGGYTF. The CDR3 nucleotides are TGCAGCCTCTCCGGGACAGATGTAGGTGGCTACACCTTC.